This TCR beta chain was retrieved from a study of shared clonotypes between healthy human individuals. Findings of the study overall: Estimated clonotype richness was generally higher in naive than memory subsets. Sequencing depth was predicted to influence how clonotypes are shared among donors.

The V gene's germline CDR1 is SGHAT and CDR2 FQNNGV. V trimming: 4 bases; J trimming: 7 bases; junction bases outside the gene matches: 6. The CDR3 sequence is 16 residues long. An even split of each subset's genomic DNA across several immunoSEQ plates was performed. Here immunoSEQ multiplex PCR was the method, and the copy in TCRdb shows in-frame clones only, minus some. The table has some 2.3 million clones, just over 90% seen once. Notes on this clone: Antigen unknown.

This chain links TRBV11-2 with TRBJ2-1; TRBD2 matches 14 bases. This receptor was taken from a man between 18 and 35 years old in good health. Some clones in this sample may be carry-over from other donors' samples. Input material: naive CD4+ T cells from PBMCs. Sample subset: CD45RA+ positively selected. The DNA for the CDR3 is TGTGCCAGCAGCTCACCCGGGACTAGCGGGAGTAATGAGCAGTTCTTC. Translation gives CASSSPGTSGSNEQFF.